Listed below are T cell receptor beta chains from one sample, sequenced in a study of CD8 T cells in Susac syndrome. One entry per CDR3 protein results from TCRdb running MiXCR on the immunoSEQ multiplex PCR reads. The sample shows about 25,000 distinct CDR3 sequences, 90% to 95% of them seen only once. Material: CD8+ T cells from PBMCs. These receptors were taken from a human donor in good health. The CDR3 runs from the conserved cysteine through the conserved F or W.

j_call,v_call,cdr3_aa
TRBJ2-1,TRBV20-1,CSADGQTGSYNEQFF
TRBJ1-2,TRBV7-9,CATLGQGLSGYTF
TRBJ2-5,TRBV7-9,CASSPPSQGRFLETQYF
TRBJ2-7,TRBV7-8,CASSLGEGGLSYEQYF
TRBJ1-1,TRBV6-2/TRBV6-3,CASSEAGSTEAFF
TRBJ2-7,TRBV7-2,CASSHGAGYYEQYF
TRBJ1-2,TRBV4-3,CASSQDHPTSHNYGYTF
TRBJ2-7,TRBV7-8,CASSLRGRWEQYF
TRBJ1-1,TRBV10-3,CAISDGHISEAFF
TRBJ2-1,TRBV13,CASSSRSSGAIASYNEQFF
TRBJ2-6,TRBV6-2/TRBV6-3,CASSYSLYEEMWSGANVLTF
TRBJ2-7,TRBV19,CASSSLWGGHELHEQYF
TRBJ1-5,TRBV5-6,CASSSTGGANQPQHF
TRBJ1-1,TRBV24-1,CATSDSSGEEAFF
TRBJ1-1,TRBV7-9,CASSLSSKGTEAFF
TRBJ1-6,TRBV27,CASSSGTGSRSPLHF
TRBJ2-7,TRBV10-3,CAIGLAGAYEQYF
TRBJ1-3,TRBV13,CASSLGQGLSGNTIYF
TRBJ2-2,TRBV6-5,CASSYSKGSGELFF
TRBJ2-3,TRBV5-1,CASSLEGQATSTDTQYF
TRBJ2-5,TRBV3-1,CASSMDRGFQETQYF
TRBJ2-7,TRBV29-1,CSVDAGPGEQYF
TRBJ2-1,TRBV6-6,CASSPTSGGSEQFF
TRBJ2-2,TRBV27,CASSPGQASGELFF
TRBJ2-1,TRBV9,CASSADPNGYNEQFF
TRBJ2-3,TRBV5-1,CASSSRTGGTDTQYF
TRBJ2-2,TRBV20-1,CSARAGGDTGELFF
TRBJ2-3,TRBV7-9,CASRQSGASTDTQYF
TRBJ2-1,TRBV5-6,CASSLAYEGSRSEQFF
TRBJ2-1,TRBV20-1,CSARDLLKGGIEQFF
TRBJ1-1,TRBV21-1,CASSPWVNTEAFF